These 5 T cell receptor beta chains were sequenced from one sample in a study of blood T cells in healthy people across ages. Together with a sample-barcoded 5' primer, a J-beta primer mix was included in a second PCR lasting about 7 to 11 cycles. TCRdb called the 5' RACE reads again in MiXCR, with one record for every CDR3 protein. The sample shows 650,000 to 1,000,000 distinct CDR3 sequences, about 34% of them seen only once. Sequenced: blood. These receptors were collected from a young man in good health.

This clonotype was found a few times. The V call is TRBV25-1, the J call TRBJ2-3, with 8 positions matching TRBD1. V was clipped by 4 bases and J by 2 bases; unmatched bases: 8. This CDR3 spans 16 amino acids. In germline, CDR1 is MGHDK, CDR2 SYGVNS. CDR3 DNA: TGTGCCAGCAGTGGGGTGGGACAGGTGCCCACAGATACGCAGTATTTT. Its translation is CASSGVGQVPTDTQYF.

Of note for this clonotype: A much larger clonotype is one base distant, so this may be a read error. The chain has TRBV10-3 and TRBJ2-1; D gene unclear. CDR3 size: 13 residues. Deletions cut 0 bases from V and 10 bases from J, with 10 bases between. CDR1 ENHRY and CDR2 SYGVKD come from the germline V gene. The CDR3 here is CAISESFRDEQFF. The CDR3 coding sequence is TGTGCCATCAGTGAGTCTTTCCGTGACGAGCAGTTCTTC.

This clonotype was counted many times. V is TRBV6-6 and J is TRBJ2-5; D perhaps matches TRBD2 (6 bases). V was shortened by 6 bases and J by 4 bases, with 15 bases between the two germline ends. The CDR3 loop spans 14 amino acids. Germline V gives CDR1 MNHNY, CDR2 SVGAGI (reference sequence). The CDR3: CASRLLTSGETQYF. The CDR3 DNA follows: TGTGCCAGCAGGCTCCTGACTAGTGGAGAGACCCAGTACTTC.

Concerning this clonotype itself: A much larger clone lies one base from this, so it may be a read error. The V gene is TRBV4-3, the J gene TRBJ2-1; D possibly corresponds to TRBD2 (5 bases). Near its end, the DNA agrees better with TRBJ2-7, so the J call may be wrong. CDR1 and CDR2 from the germline V gene are LGHNA and YSLEER. The length of the CDR3 is 17 residues. The CDR3 reads CASSQGFWESSYNEQYF. CDR3 bases: TGCGCCAGCAGCCAAGGATTTTGGGAGAGCTCCTACAATGAGCAGTACTTC.

As concerns this clonotype: One junction end does not reproduce the germline sequence, and a read error may be involved. The chain employs TRBV4-1 and TRBJ2-5; the D gene is possibly TRBD2 (5 bases). This CDR3 has 17 residues. The germline V gene has CDR1 MGHRA and CDR2 YSYEKL. The CDR3: CASSQDSGFPDQGTQYF. The CDR3 DNA is TGCGCCAGCAGCCAAGATTCGGGGTTCCCGGACCAAGGGACCCAGTACTTC.